The clone carrying this TCR beta chain showed up just once. Its matching antigen is unknown. The data are from a study of pediatric ulcerative colitis. Overall study context: Most patients had pancolitis, and two had left-sided colitis. General observations from the study: Ulcerative colitis patients shared more blood-rectal clones than controls. No controls had the two rectal clonotypes shared by ulcerative colitis patients.

Assay: immunoSEQ multiplex PCR; the TCRdb copy retains only in-frame clones and omits some. The table has about 64,000 clones, over 65% seen once. CDR3 length equals 16 residues. V gave up 4 bases and J gave up 0 bases, with 10 bases separating them. From germline, CDR1 is MNHNS and CDR2 SASEGT. Material for sequencing was blood. The chain couples TRBV6-1 to TRBJ2-6; no reliable D call. The clonotype comes from a boy aged 10-17 years with moderate ulcerative colitis. The CDR3 coding sequence is TGTGCCAGCAGTGGCCCGACACCCTCTGGGGCCAACGTCCTGACTTTC. Translation gives CASSGPTPSGANVLTF.